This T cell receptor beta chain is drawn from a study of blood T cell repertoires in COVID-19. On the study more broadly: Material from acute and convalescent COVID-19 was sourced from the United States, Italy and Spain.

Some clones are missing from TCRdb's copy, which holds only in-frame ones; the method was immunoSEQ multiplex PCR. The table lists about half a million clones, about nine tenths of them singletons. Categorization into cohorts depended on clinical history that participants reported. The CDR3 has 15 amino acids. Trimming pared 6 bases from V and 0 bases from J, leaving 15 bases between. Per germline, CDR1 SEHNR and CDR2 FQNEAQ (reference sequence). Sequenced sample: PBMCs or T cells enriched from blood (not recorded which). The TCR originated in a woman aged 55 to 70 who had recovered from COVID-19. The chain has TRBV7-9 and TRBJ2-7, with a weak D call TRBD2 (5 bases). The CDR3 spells CASSSNTRDSYEQYF. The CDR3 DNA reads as TGTGCCAGCAGTTCAAATACTCGGGACTCCTACGAGCAGTACTTC.